This T cell receptor (beta chain) stems from a study of response to subunit inactivated influenza vaccine. Germline V lookup: CDR1 SNHLY, CDR2 FYNNEI. The V and J ends lost 5 bases and 6 bases, in that order; junction bases with no gene match: 11. The CDR3 has 15 amino acids. MiXCR, applied by TCRdb to the RT-PCR reads, yields one record per CDR3 protein. The sample holds about 700,000 distinct CDR3 sequences, around 13% seen once. The sequence came from a man in his fifties or sixties who received an inactivated influenza vaccine. The chain links TRBV2 to TRBJ1-1, with 8 bases lining up with TRBD1. The sample in question was PBMCs from blood, obtained 14 to 15 days before vaccination. CDR3 coding DNA: TGTGCCAGCAGTCCGGACAGGGCCCTAGTGTCTGAAGCTTTCTTT. Translated, it gives CASSPDRALVSEAFF.